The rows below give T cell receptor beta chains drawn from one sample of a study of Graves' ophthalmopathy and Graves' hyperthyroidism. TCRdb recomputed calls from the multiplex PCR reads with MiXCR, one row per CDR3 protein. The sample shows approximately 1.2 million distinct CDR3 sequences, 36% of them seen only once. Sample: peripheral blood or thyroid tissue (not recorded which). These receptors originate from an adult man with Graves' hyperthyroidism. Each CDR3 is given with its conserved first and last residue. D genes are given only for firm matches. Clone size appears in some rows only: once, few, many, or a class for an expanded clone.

CDR3: CASSSYREETQYF
DNA: TGTGCCAGCAGTTCGTACAGGGAGGAGACCCAGTACTTC
D: .
J: TRBJ2-5
V: TRBV12-3/TRBV12-4
size: many

CDR3: CSDRGWGTEAFF
DNA: TGCAGCGACAGGGGTTGGGGGACTGAAGCTTTCTTT
D: TRBD1
J: TRBJ1-1
V: TRBV29-1
size: .

CDR3: CASSRGERESNQPQHF
DNA: TGTGCCAGTAGTCGGGGGGAGAGGGAGAGCAATCAGCCCCAGCATTTT
D: .
J: TRBJ1-5
V: TRBV19
size: .

CDR3: CSARGRGSPLHF
DNA: TGCAGTGCTAGGGGACGGGGTTCACCCCTCCACTTT
D: .
J: TRBJ1-6
V: TRBV20-1
size: many

CDR3: CAINRGQGLGTEAFF
DNA: TGTGCCATCAATAGGGGACAGGGGTTGGGCACTGAAGCTTTCTTT
D: TRBD1
J: TRBJ1-1
V: TRBV10-3
size: .

CDR3: CRAQVTETQYF
DNA: TGCAGAGCCCAGGTTACGGAGACCCAGTACTTC
D: .
J: TRBJ2-5
V: TRBV20-1
size: few

CDR3: CASRKAGSGNTIYF
DNA: TGTGCCAGCAGAAAGGCGGGCTCTGGAAACACCATATATTTT
D: .
J: TRBJ1-3
V: TRBV12-3/TRBV12-4
size: .

CDR3: CASSESDRAGNTF
DNA: TGTGCCAGCAGTGAATCGGACAGGGCCGGAAACACCTTC
D: TRBD1
J: TRBJ1-2
V: TRBV25-1
size: .

CDR3: CASTIGVATEAFF
DNA: TGTGCCAGCACCATAGGGGTGGCCACTGAAGCTTTCTTT
D: .
J: TRBJ1-1
V: TRBV7-2
size: .

CDR3: CASSGLIQETQYF
DNA: TGTGCCAGCAGTGGTCTGATCCAAGAGACCCAGTACTTC
D: .
J: TRBJ2-5
V: TRBV2
size: many

CDR3: CATSPPAQGSPLHF
DNA: TGTGCCACCAGTCCACCGGCACAGGGTTCACCCCTCCACTTT
D: .
J: TRBJ1-6
V: TRBV24-1
size: .

CDR3: CAISYEYSPLHF
DNA: TGTGCCATCAGCTACGAGTATTCACCCCTCCACTTT
D: .
J: TRBJ1-6
V: TRBV10-3
size: .

CDR3: CASSFLARAYEQYF
DNA: TGTGCCAGCAGCTTCCTGGCCCGAGCCTACGAGCAGTACTTC
D: .
J: TRBJ2-7
V: TRBV7-6
size: many

CDR3: CSAGVWTLSNQPQHF
DNA: TGCAGTGCTGGCGTGTGGACTCTTAGCAATCAGCCCCAGCATTTT
D: .
J: TRBJ1-5
V: TRBV20-1
size: once

CDR3: CASRGPQTNSPLHF
DNA: TGTGCCAGCAGGGGACCACAGACCAATTCACCCCTCCACTTT
D: .
J: TRBJ1-6
V: TRBV14
size: many

CDR3: CASSLGISNTGELFF
DNA: TGTGCCAGCAGCTTAGGGATTTCGAACACCGGGGAGCTGTTTTTT
D: .
J: TRBJ2-2
V: TRBV7-8
size: many

CDR3: CASSTQTTKRDGYTF
DNA: TGTGCCAGTAGTACCCAGACGACCAAGCGGGACGGCTACACCTTC
D: .
J: TRBJ1-2
V: TRBV19
size: many

CDR3: CASSLTSGTGRTGELFF
DNA: TGTGCCAGCAGCTTAACATCCGGGACAGGACGGACCGGGGAGCTGTTTTTT
D: TRBD1
J: TRBJ2-2
V: TRBV11-2
size: few

CDR3: CASSPGHGTGGEKLFF
DNA: TGCGCCAGCAGCCCAGGACACGGGACAGGGGGCGAAAAACTGTTTTTT
D: TRBD1
J: TRBJ1-4
V: TRBV5-1
size: .

CDR3: CASSEGRPTGTEAFF
DNA: TGCGCCAGCAGCGAGGGACGGCCGACGGGCACTGAAGCTTTCTTT
D: .
J: TRBJ1-1
V: TRBV5-1
size: many

CDR3: CSVEMTGQGGYEQYF
DNA: TGCAGCGTTGAAATGACAGGACAGGGGGGTTACGAGCAGTACTTC
D: TRBD1
J: TRBJ2-7
V: TRBV29-1
size: many

CDR3: CSAGPELTTGELFF
DNA: TGCAGTGCCGGGCCAGAACTAACCACCGGGGAGCTGTTTTTT
D: .
J: TRBJ2-2
V: TRBV20-1
size: many

CDR3: CASERTSGIAGELFF
DNA: TGTGCCAGCGAACGGACTAGCGGGATAGCCGGGGAGCTGTTTTTT
D: TRBD2
J: TRBJ2-2
V: TRBV19
size: many

CDR3: CASSASDRGSLYQPQHF
DNA: TGTGCCAGCAGCGCATCTGACAGGGGGAGTTTGTATCAGCCCCAGCATTTT
D: TRBD1
J: TRBJ1-5
V: TRBV7-9
size: many

CDR3: CASNDGDQPQHF
DNA: TGTGCCAGCAACGACGGGGATCAGCCCCAGCATTTT
D: .
J: TRBJ1-5
V: TRBV7-9
size: many